This T cell receptor beta chain came from a study of shared clonotypes between healthy human individuals. Points on this clone: The antigen is unknown.

Study-level points and caveats: Unshared clonotypes carried lower generation probabilities than those common to all four donors.

Profiling relied on immunoSEQ multiplex PCR, and the TCRdb table lists in-frame clones only, not all of them. The sample yields a few million clones, roughly 92% seen once. Germline V gene data show CDR1 as MNHNS and CDR2 as SASEGT. The CDR3 covers 14 residues. Trimming left V 0 bases short and J 8 bases short, with 11 bases between. The sequence was collected from a man aged 18-30 years in good health. Some clones in this sample may be carry-over from other donors' samples. Sequencing input: naive CD4+ T cells from PBMCs. This sample's subset: CD45RA+ positively selected. The chain uses TRBV6-1 and TRBJ2-1, with D uncertain. The CDR3 DNA is TGTGCCAGCAGTGAAGCGGGTCAAGGCTATGAGCAGTTCTTC. Its translation is CASSEAGQGYEQFF.